The sequence of this T cell receptor beta chain was determined in a study of vaccination and CD4 T cells after COVID-19 (dated by TCRdb to the early 2020s). Regarding the study in general: Convalescent patients had a positive SARS-CoV-2 result on nasal swab PCR, and of these patients, under ten had mild disease and one had severe disease. The convalescent cohort included six males and four females, with two Hispanic individuals, seven Caucasians, two Asians and one multiracial person. Each participant got two doses of either the Pfizer-BioNTech BNT162b2 vaccine (n=8) or the Moderna mRNA-1273 vaccine (n=2). Post-COVID blood samples were collected from convalescent patients a median of around 100 days after diagnosis, with a range of about 35 to 170 days. Post-vaccine blood samples were taken a median of roughly 75 days after the second vaccine dose, with a range of roughly 13 to 250 days. Culture stimuli were overlapping spike peptide pools from SARS-CoV-2 and from the common cold coronaviruses HCoV-NL63, HCoV-OC43 and HCoV-229E. As controls, cultures received a CEFX viral epitope pool (the positive control), an HIV-1 Nef peptide pool (the negative control), or no peptide at all. In roughly 11 COVID-19 convalescent patients and a handful of infection-naive healthy vaccine recipients, the spike-specific CD4+ TCR repertoire before mRNA vaccination was compared with the repertoire after mRNA vaccination.

The treatment or condition label corresponds to: roughly ten-day PBMC culture with coronavirus spike peptide pools or control peptides (ViraFEST assay). The ViraFEST assay was used in the study, in which antigen-specific T cells were expanded with peptide pools and expanded clonotypes were subsequently identified by TCR sequencing. The positive SARS-CoV-2 PCR tests of the convalescent patients were dated from March to December 2020, before the Alpha, Beta and Delta variants emerged in the United States. Each well held two million PBMCs cultured with approximately 10 ug/ml peptide pools in IMDM containing 5% human AB serum and 9.5 to 10 IU/ml IL-2. Half of the culture medium was replaced with fresh IL-2-containing medium on days 3 and 7. After 10 days of culture, CD4+ T cells were isolated by negative selection with the EasySep CD4+ T cell isolation kit. Ficoll-Paque Plus gradient centrifugation was used to isolate PBMCs from whole blood, and the isolated PBMCs were then either used fresh or cryopreserved at -140C. Each culture condition was generally run in triplicate wells.

As to this clonotype: No cognate antigen has been identified for it. Qualities for individual bases were not recorded, and no much larger clone is one base off.

Results and caveats for the whole study, not just this receptor: An increase in the median number of SARS-CoV-2-reactive clonotypes from approximately 20 after infection to 38 after vaccination was observed, but the change was not found to be significant. In convalescent patients, a median around 89% of post-vaccine SARS-CoV-2-reactive clones were detected only after vaccination, suggesting vaccine-specific priming. Relatively few convalescent patients were included in the study, and early timepoints after natural infection were not analyzed. Of the vaccine-specific clones found in convalescent patients, nearly all (304 of 307) were mono-reactive for SARS-CoV-2 spike instead of being cross-reactive with common cold coronaviruses.

CDR1 is given as DFQATT and CDR2 as SNEGSKA, both from the germline V gene (reference sequence). The CDR3 measures 14 amino acids from cysteine to phenylalanine. The retained sequence is limited to the CDR3, 42 bases, with the frame set at the first base. A distance of 6 bases separates the germline ends of V and J, which lose 0 bases and 0 bases respectively. Library method: PCR. DNA from cultured CD4+ T cells was subjected to TCR sequencing with the Oncomine TCR Beta short-read assay at the Johns Hopkins FTIC core. The QIAamp micro DNA kit was used to extract genomic DNA from the cultured CD4+ T cells. Oncomine TCR Beta libraries from cultured CD4+ T cells were pooled using unique dual indexes and sequenced on an Illumina iSeq 100. Regarding the original processing steps: Non-productive sequences were removed, and CDR3s not starting with C, not ending with F or W, or shorter than 7 amino acids were discarded. The MANAFEST web application identified antigen-specific clonotypes by comparing peptide-stimulated wells against reference wells and other culture wells. To be called positive, a clone needed an FDR below 0.05, an odds ratio above 5, and a productive frequency above 0.1% in at least two of three replicate wells. Clonotypes that were significantly expanded in both SARS-CoV-2 spike wells and at least one common cold coronavirus spike condition were defined as cross-reactive. Using R version 3.6.1, CDR3 homology was evaluated through Levenshtein distances (stringdist) along with unrooted phylogenetic trees (ape). TCRdb applied fastp at Q25 and MiXCR to the public reads, then kept only in-frame beta chains. Under each unique CDR3 protein, matching rows form one entry showing the most common genes and DNA. The V and J calls reflect TCRdb's pipeline rather than the authors' work. Here the sample has 14,000 to 15,000 distinct CDR3 sequences; around 50% occur a single time. The ten largest clones capture over 6% of the sample.

The chain was built from TRBV20-1 and TRBJ1-3, with the D gene too uncertain to name. The clonotype comes from a human donor who had recovered from COVID-19. Sequencing input: CD4+ T cells from blood, cultured in vitro. The DNA sequence is as follows: TGCAGTGCTAGAGATCACGTCTCTGGAAACACCATATATTTT. This gives the protein CSARDHVSGNTIYF.